Below are 5 T cell receptor beta chains sequenced from a single sample in a study of CD8 T cells in ankylosing spondylitis. TCRdb itself ran the 5' RACE reads through MiXCR, one entry per CDR3 protein. Among 200,000 to 250,000 distinct CDR3 sequences listed, roughly a third were seen once. What was sequenced was blood, either unsorted or a sorted T cell fraction (not recorded which). The source of these receptors is a male donor with ankylosing spondylitis or in good health (not recorded which).

V gene TRBV7-8 combines with J gene TRBJ2-7, with D perhaps matching TRBD2 (6 bases). The CDR3 extends over 13 amino acids. CDR1 and CDR2 (germline): SGHVS, FQNEAQ. V was cut by 5 bases and J by 1 base, with 9 bases left in between. Here the CDR3 DNA reads TGTGCCAGCAGCGGCGGGATTTCCTACGAGCAGTACTTC. Translated: CASSGGISYEQYF.

The CDR3 bases are TGTGCCACCAGCAGAGATCAGGGGGACTATGGCTACACCTTC. Translation gives CATSRDQGDYGYTF. The chain carries TRBV15 and TRBJ1-2; 7 bases align to TRBD1. CDR1 is LNHNV, CDR2 YYDKDF, per germline (reference sequence). V gave up 0 bases and J gave up 3 bases; unmatched junction bases: 1. The CDR3 is 14 amino acids. Full variable domain (outside the CDR3, taken from reference TRBV15 and TRBJ1-2): DAMVIQNPRYQVTQFGKPVTLSCSQTLNHNVMYWYQQKSSQAPKLLFHYYDKDFNNEADTPDNFQSRRPNTSFCFLDIRSPGLGDTAMYLCATSRDQGDYGYTFGSGTRLTVV.

V gene TRBV12-3 or TRBV12-4 combines with J gene TRBJ1-5; no firm D call. V lost 6 bases and J lost 0, with 12 bases in between. This CDR3 region has 15 residues. CDR3 loop: CASSPSSNSNQPQHF. CDR3 coding DNA: TGTGCCAGCAGCCCTTCATCTAATAGCAATCAGCCCCAGCATTTT.

This clonotype occurred a few times. This rearrangement joins TRBV27 to TRBJ2-1; D ambiguous. Trimming shortened V by 3 bases and J by 5 bases, and 14 bases separated the two germline ends. The CDR3 covers 15 residues. Germline values: CDR1 MNHEY, CDR2 SMNVEV (reference sequence). In DNA form, the CDR3 reads TGTGCCAGCAGTTTCTACAGACCAAACAACAATGAGCAGTTCTTC. Its translation: CASSFYRPNNNEQFF.

V gene TRBV5-6 combines with J gene TRBJ2-5; possibly TRBD1 for D (6 bases). The germline V gene has CDR1 SGHDT and CDR2 YYEEEE. Trimming removed 0 bases at V and 5 bases at J, with 11 bases between. The CDR3 has 14 amino acids. CDR3: CASSLAGDVETQYF. In DNA form, the CDR3 reads TGTGCCAGCAGCTTGGCAGGGGACGTGGAGACCCAGTACTTC. Drawing the rest from reference TRBV5-6 and TRBJ2-5, the complete variable domain is DAGVTQSPTHLIKTRGQQVTLRCSPKSGHDTVSWYQQALGQGPQFIFQYYEEEERQRGNFPDRFSGHQFPNYSSELNVNALLLGDSALYLCASSLAGDVETQYFGPGTRLLVL.